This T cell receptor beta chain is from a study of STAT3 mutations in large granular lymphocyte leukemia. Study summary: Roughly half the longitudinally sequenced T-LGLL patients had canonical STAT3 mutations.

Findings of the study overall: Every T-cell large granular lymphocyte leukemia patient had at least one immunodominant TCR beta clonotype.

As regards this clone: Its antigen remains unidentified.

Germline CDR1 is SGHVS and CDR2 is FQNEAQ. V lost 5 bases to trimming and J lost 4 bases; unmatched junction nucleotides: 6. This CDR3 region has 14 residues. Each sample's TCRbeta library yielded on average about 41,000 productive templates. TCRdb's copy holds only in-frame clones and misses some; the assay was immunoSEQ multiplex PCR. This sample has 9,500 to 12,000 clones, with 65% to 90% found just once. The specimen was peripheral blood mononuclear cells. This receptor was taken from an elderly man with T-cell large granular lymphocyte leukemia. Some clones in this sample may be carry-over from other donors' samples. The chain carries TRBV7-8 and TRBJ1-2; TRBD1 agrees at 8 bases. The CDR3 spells CASSTQGVGYGYTF. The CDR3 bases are TGTGCCAGCAGCACACAGGGGGTTGGCTATGGCTACACCTTC.